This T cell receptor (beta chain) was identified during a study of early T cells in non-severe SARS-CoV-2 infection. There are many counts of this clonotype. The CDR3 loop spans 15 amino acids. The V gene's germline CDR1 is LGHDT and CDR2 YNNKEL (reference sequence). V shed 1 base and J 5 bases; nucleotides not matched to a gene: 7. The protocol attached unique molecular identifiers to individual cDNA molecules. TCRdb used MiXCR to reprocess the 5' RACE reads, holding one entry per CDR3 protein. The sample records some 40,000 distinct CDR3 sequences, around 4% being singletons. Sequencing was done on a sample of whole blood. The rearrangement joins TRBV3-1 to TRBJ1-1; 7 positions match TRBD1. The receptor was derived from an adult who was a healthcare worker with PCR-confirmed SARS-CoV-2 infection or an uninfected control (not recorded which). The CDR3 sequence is CASSQGQGGRTEAFF. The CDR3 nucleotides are TGTGCCAGCAGCCAAGGACAGGGCGGTAGAACTGAAGCTTTCTTT. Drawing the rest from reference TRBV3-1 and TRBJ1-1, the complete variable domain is DTAVSQTPKYLVTQMGNDKSIKCEQNLGHDTMYWYKQDSKKFLKIMFSYNNKELIINETVPNRFSPKSPDKAHLNLHINSLELGDSAVYFCASSQGQGGRTEAFFGQGTRLTVV.